The 6 T cell receptor beta chains given below trace back to one sample, sequenced in a study of OX40 agonist ivuxolimab in advanced cancers. Produced via immunoSEQ multiplex PCR; TCRdb's table is partial and in-frame only. The sample shows some 89,000 clones, around 80% of them seen only once. Specimen: CD4+ or CD8+ T cells sorted from blood, collected in a trial of the OX40 agonist ivuxolimab. All receptors come from an adult with an advanced solid tumor such as melanoma, head and neck, liver or kidney cancer.

The genes are TRBV27 and TRBJ2-5; D remains unclear. This CDR3 has 13 residues. V was clipped by 3 bases and J by 5 bases, with 10 bases between them. The germline gives CDR1 MNHEY, CDR2 SMNVEV (reference sequence). The CDR3 spells CASSLDLGETQYF. In nucleotides, the CDR3 is TGTGCCAGCAGTTTGGACCTCGGGGAGACCCAGTACTTC.

J is TRBJ1-5 and V is TRBV6-6; 8 bases map to TRBD1. Germline V gene sequence: CDR1 MNHNY, CDR2 SVGAGI (reference sequence). The V gene end was trimmed by 10 bases and the J gene end by 2 bases; junction bases not matched to a gene: 4. This CDR3 region has 13 residues. CDR3 amino acids: CATTGQGNQPQHF. As DNA, the CDR3 is TGTGCCACTACGGGACAGGGCAATCAGCCCCAGCATTTT.

In DNA, the CDR3 is TGTGCCAGCAGCCGTCGCCTTAACAGGGCCCAAGAGACCCAGTACTTC. It translates to CASSRRLNRAQETQYF. The rearrangement links TRBV7-9 to TRBJ2-5; the D gene is possibly TRBD1 (6 bases). Looked up from germline, CDR1 is SEHNR and CDR2 is FQNEAQ (reference sequence). Trimming left V 5 bases short and J 1 base short, with 17 bases between. This CDR3 contains 16 residues.

V usage is TRBV4-2 and J usage is TRBJ1-5; possible D gene TRBD1, 6 bases. CDR1 is LGHNA, CDR2 YNFKEQ, per germline. V was cut by 4 bases and J by 3 bases, with 16 bases left in between. The CDR3 has 16 residues. The CDR3 protein is CASSPVGAGVNQPQHF. DNA of the CDR3: TGTGCCAGCAGCCCGGTGGGGGCCGGGGTCAATCAGCCCCAGCATTTT.

The chain combines TRBV11-2 with TRBJ2-3; TRBD1 is a possible D gene (5 bases). Germline CDR1 SGHAT, CDR2 FQNNGV. The CDR3 loop spans 16 amino acids. V was clipped by 4 bases and J by 3 bases, with 17 bases between them. CDR3 sequence reads: CASSWGSFRETDTQYF. Written as DNA, the CDR3 is TGTGCCAGCAGCTGGGGCAGCTTTAGAGAAACAGATACGCAGTATTTT. The variable domain in full, with the rest retrieved from reference TRBV11-2 and TRBJ2-3, is EAGVAQSPRYKIIEKRQSVAFWCNPISGHATLYWYQQILGQGPKLLIQFQNNGVVDDSQLPKDRFSAERLKGVDSTLKIQPAKLEDSAVYLCASSWGSFRETDTQYFGPGTRLTVL.

The gene calls are TRBV5-1 and TRBJ2-3, with 7 bases aligning to TRBD2. Germline lookup yields CDR1 SGHRS and CDR2 YFSETQ. J lost 6 bases, V lost 3 bases, and 10 bases had no gene match. The CDR3 runs to 15 residues. The CDR3 loop reads CASSSAGRTSDTQYF. The CDR3 DNA reads as TGCGCCAGCAGCTCAGCGGGACGCACCTCTGATACGCAGTATTTT.